This T cell receptor beta chain was sequenced in a study of blood T cell repertoires in COVID-19. About the research overall: Specimens from acute and convalescent COVID-19 originated in the United States, Italy and Spain.

The CDR3 is 20 residues long. After removal of 5 bases from V and 5 bases from J, the junction contained 17 bases not matched to a gene. Germline V CDR1 and CDR2: MNHEY, SVGEGT. This clone was picked up a small number of times. The authors' processing: Reference gene primers were amplified, and this amplification served to estimate nucleated cell counts. TCRdb's copy holds only in-frame clones and misses some; the assay was immunoSEQ multiplex PCR. That table gives V, J and clone size, and the DNA gave D and trimming. The sample consists of 200,000 to 300,000 clones, nearly 85% of them appearing once.

Sequencing was carried out using peripheral blood. The receptor comes from a human donor in a cohort sampled during active COVID-19. This chain uses TRBV6-2 or TRBV6-3 with TRBJ2-1, with 14 bases identical to TRBD2. DNA for the CDR3: TGTGCCAGCAGTCCGTATCCGGGACTAGCGGGAGCAAGTGGGAACAATGAGCAGTTCTTC. Translation: CASSPYPGLAGASGNNEQFF.